This T cell receptor beta chain was observed in a study of technical replicates of blood from a few donors (TCRdb year 2017). Worth noting for this clone: What this receptor recognizes is not known. No qualities accompany the bases; no much larger clone lies one base away.

The library was generated by the immunoSEQ multiplex PCR assay. Sourced from immuneACCESS, this table was stored by TCRdb with only in-frame sequences that have V and J called. A share of the clones is absent; for the studies checked, an unresolved V gene accounts for under half, and the remainder has no known explanation. In all, the sample holds roughly 70,000 clones, and roughly nine tenths of those were seen once. The leading ten clones occupy approximately 4.8% of the sample. The specimen was PBMCs. The sequence was collected from a human donor in good health. Some clones in this sample may be carry-over from other donors' samples.

The nucleotide sequence is given as TGTGCCTGGAGGGCGCGTACTCGGACAGGGGGCAGCCTAAACACTGAAGCTTTCTTT. Its amino acids are CAWRARTRTGGSLNTEAFF. The V gene is TRBV30 and the J gene is TRBJ1-1; TRBD1 lines up with 11 middle nucleotides. CDR1 is given as GTSNPN and CDR2 as SVGIG, both from the germline V gene (reference sequence). V has 3 bases trimmed and J has 2 bases trimmed; junction bases matching no gene number 17. The CDR3 runs 19 residues from the cysteine to the phenylalanine. Just the 57-base CDR3 DNA is kept, in frame starting at base 1.